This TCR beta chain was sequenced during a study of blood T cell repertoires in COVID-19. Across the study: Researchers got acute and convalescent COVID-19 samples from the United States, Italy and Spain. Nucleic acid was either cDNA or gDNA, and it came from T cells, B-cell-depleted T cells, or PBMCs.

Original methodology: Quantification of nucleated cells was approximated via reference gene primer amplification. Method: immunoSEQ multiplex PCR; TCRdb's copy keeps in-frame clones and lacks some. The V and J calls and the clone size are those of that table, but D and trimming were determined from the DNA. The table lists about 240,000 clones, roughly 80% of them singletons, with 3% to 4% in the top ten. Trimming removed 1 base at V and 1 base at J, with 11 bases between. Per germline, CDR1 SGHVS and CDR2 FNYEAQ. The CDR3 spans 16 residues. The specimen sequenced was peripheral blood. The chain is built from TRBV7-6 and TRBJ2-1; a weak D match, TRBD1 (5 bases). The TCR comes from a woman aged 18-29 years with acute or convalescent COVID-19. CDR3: CASSLGQPRSYNEQFF. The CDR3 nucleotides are TGTGCCAGCAGCTTAGGACAGCCCCGATCCTACAATGAGCAGTTCTTC.